The sequence of this T cell receptor beta chain was determined in a study of T cell repertoires in cytomegalovirus infection. Study information: HLA-B-restricted CMV epitopes that are well studied were used alongside recently identified HLA-C-restricted ones. CMV infection together with matching HLA type was indicated by public TCR beta signatures. Study outcomes and limitations: In two of eight donors, the top clonotype was HLA-C-restricted CMV-specific.

CDR3 length equals 14 residues. Germline V gene lookup returns CDR1 MGHRA and CDR2 YSYEKL. Deletions cut 0 bases from V and 5 bases from J, with 10 bases between. TCRdb analysed the reads with MiXCR anew, one entry per CDR3 protein. Here the sample spans 230,000 or so distinct CDR3 sequences, around 35% being singletons. This clonotype was picked up a small number of times. Its specificity is not known. This clonotype was sampled from a human donor in good health (CMV status not recorded). Some clones in this sample may be carry-over from other donors' samples. Specimen: CD8+ T cells from cultured PBMCs, collected from culture after CMV antigen stimulation. This chain links TRBV4-1 with TRBJ1-2; weak D call: TRBD1 (6 bases). The CDR3 is CASSQERGTYGYTF. The CDR3 DNA reads as TGCGCCAGCAGCCAAGAAAGGGGGACGTATGGCTACACCTTC.